The rows below give T cell receptor beta chains drawn from one sample of a study of brain T cells in children with intractable seizures. This table comes from immunoSEQ multiplex PCR, and its TCRdb copy is limited to in-frame clones, with some not included. The table lists under 150,000 clones, 94% of them singletons. Sequencing used peripheral blood, obtained at surgery. The receptors come from a boy less than two years old with hemimegalencephaly and intractable seizures. Each CDR3 is given with its conserved first and last residue. Fields, in order: CDR3 DNA, CDR3 protein, J gene, D gene, V gene, clone size, CDR3 length. A D gene is named only where the DNA matches it firmly. Only some rows state a clone size, as once, few, many or a class for expanded clones.

DNA: TGTGCCTGGAACAGGGACTTTAACTATGGCTACACCTTC; CDR3: CAWNRDFNYGYTF; J: TRBJ1-2; D: .; V: TRBV30; size: few; length: 13
DNA: TGTGCCAGCAGCGAGACTAGCGGGAGTCCCCCTACAGATACGCAGTATTTT; CDR3: CASSETSGSPPTDTQYF; J: TRBJ2-3; D: TRBD2; V: TRBV9; size: .; length: 17
DNA: TGTGCCAGCAGTGAAATGGTCAGGGGTTCCGGGGAGCTGTTTTTT; CDR3: CASSEMVRGSGELFF; J: TRBJ2-2; D: .; V: TRBV6-1; size: .; length: 15
DNA: TGTGCCAGCGGCGGGAGGGCCTTAGAGACCCAGTACTTC; CDR3: CASGGRALETQYF; J: TRBJ2-5; D: TRBD2; V: TRBV6-5; size: .; length: 13
DNA: TGCGCCAGCAGCGTAAGACTAGCGGGAGATCCTGAGCAGTTCTTC; CDR3: CASSVRLAGDPEQFF; J: TRBJ2-1; D: TRBD2; V: TRBV5-1; size: .; length: 15
DNA: TGTGCCACCAGTGATTCAGGGGAGCCCCAGCATTTT; CDR3: CATSDSGEPQHF; J: TRBJ1-5; D: .; V: TRBV24-1; size: .; length: 12
DNA: TGTGCCAGCAGTTTATATAGCAATCAGCCCCAGCATTTT; CDR3: CASSLYSNQPQHF; J: TRBJ1-5; D: .; V: TRBV28; size: .; length: 13
DNA: TGTGCCAGCAGCTTGGAGACGCGGGAGGGGGCGGGTGGCTACACCTTC; CDR3: CASSLETREGAGGYTF; J: TRBJ1-2; D: TRBD1; V: TRBV5-4; size: .; length: 16
DNA: TGTGCCAGCAGCAAATTTGAGGGAGCGGGCACCGGGGAGCTGTTTTTT; CDR3: CASSKFEGAGTGELFF; J: TRBJ2-2; D: .; V: TRBV21-1; size: .; length: 16
DNA: TGTGCCAGCAGTTATCCTCAGGGGGCGCGAAGGGAGCAGTTCTTC; CDR3: CASSYPQGARREQFF; J: TRBJ2-1; D: TRBD1; V: TRBV6-5; size: .; length: 15
DNA: TGCGCCAGCAGGACTAATAGCGGGTCGAACACCGGGGAGCTGTTTTTT; CDR3: CASRTNSGSNTGELFF; J: TRBJ2-2; D: TRBD2; V: TRBV4-1; size: .; length: 16
DNA: TGTGCCATCAGTGAGTCTAGGGAGCAGTACTTC; CDR3: CAISESREQYF; J: TRBJ2-7; D: .; V: TRBV10-3; size: .; length: 11
DNA: TGTGCCAGCAGCCTTCTCCCTTCTGGGGGACAGGTACTTTTC; CDR3: CASSLLPSGGQVLF; J: TRBJ2-7; D: TRBD1; V: TRBV3-1/TRBV3-2; size: .; length: 14
DNA: TGTGCCAGCAGCCGTCCAGATACGCAGTATTTT; CDR3: CASSRPDTQYF; J: TRBJ2-3; D: .; V: TRBV28; size: once; length: 11
DNA: TGTGCCAGCAGCCAAATGGGGGGCTCTGGCTACACCTTC; CDR3: CASSQMGGSGYTF; J: TRBJ1-2; D: .; V: TRBV4-2; size: .; length: 13
DNA: TGTGCCAGCAGTGCCGGGACTAGCGGTTCTAGGGGCATTCAGTACTTC; CDR3: CASSAGTSGSRGIQYF; J: TRBJ2-4; D: TRBD2; V: TRBV2; size: .; length: 16
DNA: TGTGCCAGCAGCCAAGATGGGGCCAGGGGGACAGATACGCAGTATTTT; CDR3: CASSQDGARGTDTQYF; J: TRBJ2-3; D: TRBD1; V: TRBV4-2; size: once; length: 16
DNA: TGTGCCAGCAGCTTGACTAGCGGAAACCAAGAGACCCAGTACTTC; CDR3: CASSLTSGNQETQYF; J: TRBJ2-5; D: TRBD2; V: TRBV7-9; size: .; length: 15
DNA: TGCAGTGCTAGCGACGGGTTGGGCTGGTATTTT; CDR3: CSASDGLGWYF; J: TRBJ2-3; D: .; V: TRBV20-1; size: .; length: 11
DNA: TGTGCCACCAGTGACGGGGGCGATTTGTACTTC; CDR3: CATSDGGDLYF; J: TRBJ2-5; D: .; V: TRBV24-1; size: .; length: 11
DNA: TGCGCCAGCAGTCAACCCCTAGCGGGTCTCACGCAGTATTTT; CDR3: CASSQPLAGLTQYF; J: TRBJ2-3; D: TRBD2; V: TRBV23-1; size: once; length: 14
DNA: TGTGCCAGCAGCCAGGGGGAGGGTAGGGGCTATTCTTCTGGAAACACCATATATTTT; CDR3: CASSQGEGRGYSSGNTIYF; J: TRBJ1-3; D: .; V: TRBV4-2; size: .; length: 19
DNA: TGTGCCAGCAGTCCTAGACAGGGAGCTGGGGCCAACGTCCTGACTTTC; CDR3: CASSPRQGAGANVLTF; J: TRBJ2-6; D: TRBD1; V: TRBV28; size: .; length: 16
DNA: TGTGCCAGCAGCTTAGATCTCGGGGCCATGGGGTGGACCCAGTACTTC; CDR3: CASSLDLGAMGWTQYF; J: TRBJ2-5; D: .; V: TRBV11-2; size: once; length: 16
DNA: TGTGCCAGTACCCCCCGGGAGCTGTTTTTT; CDR3: CASTPRELFF; J: TRBJ2-2; D: .; V: TRBV7-9; size: .; length: 10
DNA: TGTGCCAGTAGTATCAGATGGGGGGAGACCCAGTACTTC; CDR3: CASSIRWGETQYF; J: TRBJ2-5; D: .; V: TRBV19; size: .; length: 13
DNA: TGTGCCAGTAAAAACGGACCCTCTTACGAGCAGTACTTC; CDR3: CASKNGPSYEQYF; J: TRBJ2-7; D: .; V: TRBV3-1/TRBV3-2; size: .; length: 13
DNA: TGTGCCAGCAGCCGGAAGGCCCCTAGCGGTCCCTACGAGCAGTACTTC; CDR3: CASSRKAPSGPYEQYF; J: TRBJ2-7; D: .; V: TRBV21-1; size: .; length: 16
DNA: TGTGCCAGCAGGGCAGGTGGGGCCTTAAATTCACCCCTCCACTTT; CDR3: CASRAGGALNSPLHF; J: TRBJ1-6; D: .; V: TRBV6-5; size: .; length: 15
DNA: TGTGCCAGCAGTAACAGAGTTTGGTGGGAGACCCAGTACTTC; CDR3: CASSNRVWWETQYF; J: TRBJ2-5; D: .; V: TRBV6-6; size: .; length: 14
DNA: TGCGCCAGCAGCTTAGGTCAAGCGGGAGGTTCAGATACGCAGTATTTT; CDR3: CASSLGQAGGSDTQYF; J: TRBJ2-3; D: TRBD2; V: TRBV5-1; size: .; length: 16
DNA: TGTGCCAGCAGCCACCCGATCTCTAGCGGTGAGCAGTTCTTC; CDR3: CASSHPISSGEQFF; J: TRBJ2-1; D: TRBD2; V: TRBV14; size: .; length: 14
DNA: TGCGCCAGCTCCCGAGGGGTACTAGCGGGCGTCACCGGGGAGCTGTTTTTT; CDR3: CASSRGVLAGVTGELFF; J: TRBJ2-2; D: TRBD2; V: TRBV10-1; size: .; length: 17
DNA: TGTGCCAGCAGCTCAAACGAGGGGACCCCTGGGCATGAGCAGTTCTTC; CDR3: CASSSNEGTPGHEQFF; J: TRBJ2-1; D: .; V: TRBV7-9; size: .; length: 16
DNA: TGCAGCGTCGCAGGGGGCCCGAACTATGGCTACACCTTC; CDR3: CSVAGGPNYGYTF; J: TRBJ1-2; D: TRBD1; V: TRBV29-1; size: .; length: 13
DNA: TGTGCCAGCAGCTTAGGACAGGGGCCTACCTCCTACGAGCAGTACTTC; CDR3: CASSLGQGPTSYEQYF; J: TRBJ2-7; D: TRBD1; V: TRBV11-3; size: .; length: 16
DNA: TGTGCCAGCATTTGGGGGGCGAGGTCGAACACTGAAGCTTTCTTT; CDR3: CASIWGARSNTEAFF; J: TRBJ1-1; D: .; V: TRBV7-3; size: .; length: 15
DNA: TGTGCCCGCGAAATAGCCAAAAACATTCAGTACTTC; CDR3: CAREIAKNIQYF; J: TRBJ2-4; D: .; V: TRBV9; size: .; length: 12
DNA: TGTGCCAGCAGCCGCGGTATGGGATCGGGCGGCTACACCTTC; CDR3: CASSRGMGSGGYTF; J: TRBJ1-2; D: .; V: TRBV7-9; size: .; length: 14
DNA: TGTGCCAGCAGCTCAAGGACCGATCAAGCTTTCTTT; CDR3: CASSSRTDQAFF; J: TRBJ1-1; D: .; V: TRBV7-9; size: once; length: 12
DNA: TGTGCCACCAGACCGACAGAATTCCCCACCGGGGAGCTGTTTTTT; CDR3: CATRPTEFPTGELFF; J: TRBJ2-2; D: .; V: TRBV15; size: .; length: 15
DNA: TGTGCCAGCAGTCCCTACGGGAACACTGAAGCTTTCTTT; CDR3: CASSPYGNTEAFF; J: TRBJ1-1; D: .; V: TRBV27; size: large; length: 13
DNA: TGTGCCAGCAGTCTCGCCTTGTGGTCAGGGGGCACTGAAGCTTTCTTT; CDR3: CASSLALWSGGTEAFF; J: TRBJ1-1; D: TRBD1; V: TRBV28; size: .; length: 16
DNA: TGTGCCAGCAGTCGCTTAGCGGGAGGGCCCTACGAGCAGTACTTC; CDR3: CASSRLAGGPYEQYF; J: TRBJ2-7; D: TRBD2; V: TRBV28; size: .; length: 15
DNA: TGTGCCAGTAGTATCGGGGGGAACCCCTACGAGCAGTACTTC; CDR3: CASSIGGNPYEQYF; J: TRBJ2-7; D: TRBD2; V: TRBV19; size: .; length: 14
DNA: TGTGCCAGCAGTCTAAACCCCCGGGGAGCGGGAGGATACACCGGGGAGCTGTTTTTT; CDR3: CASSLNPRGAGGYTGELFF; J: TRBJ2-2; D: TRBD2; V: TRBV27; size: .; length: 19
DNA: TGTGCCAGCAGGCGGACAGGGGGCTACGAGCAGTACTTC; CDR3: CASRRTGGYEQYF; J: TRBJ2-7; D: TRBD1; V: TRBV28; size: .; length: 13
DNA: TGTGCCAGCAGTTACTATAGGGAGCAGTACTTC; CDR3: CASSYYREQYF; J: TRBJ2-7; D: .; V: TRBV6-2/TRBV6-3; size: once; length: 11
DNA: TGTGCCAGCAGTTACCCGCTAGGAAAACTGTTTTTT; CDR3: CASSYPLGKLFF; J: TRBJ1-4; D: .; V: TRBV6-2/TRBV6-3; size: .; length: 12
DNA: TGTGCCAGCAGCGTAGGACTAGCGGGAGGTTCCTCCTACAATGAGCAGTTCTTC; CDR3: CASSVGLAGGSSYNEQFF; J: TRBJ2-1; D: TRBD2; V: TRBV9; size: .; length: 18
DNA: TGTGCCAGCAGGACACTCTTGGGGGTAGGCGGGGAGCTGTTTTTT; CDR3: CASRTLLGVGGELFF; J: TRBJ2-2; D: .; V: TRBV2; size: .; length: 15
DNA: TGCGCCAGCAGCTTGGGATGGGATGAGCAGTTCTTC; CDR3: CASSLGWDEQFF; J: TRBJ2-1; D: .; V: TRBV5-1; size: .; length: 12
DNA: TGCGCCAGCAGCTTGGACAGCTCTGGAAACACCATATATTTT; CDR3: CASSLDSSGNTIYF; J: TRBJ1-3; D: .; V: TRBV5-1; size: .; length: 14
DNA: TGTGCCAGCAGTGATCAGGGAATCGCCGACTCCTACAATGAGCAGTTCTTC; CDR3: CASSDQGIADSYNEQFF; J: TRBJ2-1; D: .; V: TRBV2; size: .; length: 17
DNA: TGTGCCACCAGTTCACCTCCCGGGACAGGGGAACAAGAGACCCAGTACTTC; CDR3: CATSSPPGTGEQETQYF; J: TRBJ2-5; D: TRBD1; V: TRBV24-1; size: .; length: 17
DNA: TGTGCCAGCAGTTATTCGGCTAGCAATCAGCCCCAGCATTTT; CDR3: CASSYSASNQPQHF; J: TRBJ1-5; D: .; V: TRBV6-2/TRBV6-3; size: .; length: 14
DNA: TGCGCCAGCAGCTTGGGGACAGGCCCCAGCTCCTACGAGCAGTACTTC; CDR3: CASSLGTGPSSYEQYF; J: TRBJ2-7; D: TRBD1; V: TRBV5-1; size: .; length: 16
DNA: TGTGCCAGCAGTTCCTTATGGGGGTCATCTCAATCCTACGAGCAGTACTTC; CDR3: CASSSLWGSSQSYEQYF; J: TRBJ2-7; D: .; V: TRBV28; size: .; length: 17
DNA: TGTGCCAGCAGCGCCCCGGGACAGGGAAGAAACATTCAGTACTTC; CDR3: CASSAPGQGRNIQYF; J: TRBJ2-4; D: TRBD1; V: TRBV6-2/TRBV6-3; size: .; length: 15